The present entry profiles one T cell receptor (beta chain) with its context. The CDR3 is 14 residues long. With 4 bases clipped from V and 6 bases from J, the junction kept 6 bases outside the gene matches. Germline CDR1 is MNHEY and CDR2 is SMNVEV (reference sequence). This record comes from a study of blood T cell repertoires in COVID-19. The assay was immunoSEQ multiplex PCR, and TCRdb's table has in-frame clones only and misses some. The profile covers 180,000 or so clones, with around 80% appearing a single time and over 6.5% taken by the ten largest. The Seattle patients, enrolled during active infection, were followed longitudinally.

The chain carries TRBV27 and TRBJ2-7; TRBD1 matches at 10 bases. Sequenced input: peripheral blood. This TCR was recovered from a middle-aged woman with COVID-19, enrolled during active disease. The CDR3 DNA reads as TGTGCCAGCAGTTCCTCCGGGACAGGGGCCGAGCAGTACTTC. Translating gives CASSSSGTGAEQYF.